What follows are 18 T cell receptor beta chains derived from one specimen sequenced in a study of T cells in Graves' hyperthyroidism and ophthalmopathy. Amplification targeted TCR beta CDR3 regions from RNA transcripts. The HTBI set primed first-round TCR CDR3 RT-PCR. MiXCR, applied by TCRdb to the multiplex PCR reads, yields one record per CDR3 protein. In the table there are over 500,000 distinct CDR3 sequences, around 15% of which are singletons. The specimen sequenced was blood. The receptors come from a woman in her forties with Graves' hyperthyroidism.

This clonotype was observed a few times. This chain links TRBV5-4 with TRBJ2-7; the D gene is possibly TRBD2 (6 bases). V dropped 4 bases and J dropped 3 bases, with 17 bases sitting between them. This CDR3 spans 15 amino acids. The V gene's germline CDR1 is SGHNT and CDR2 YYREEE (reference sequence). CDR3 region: CASSPRDSSNYEQYF. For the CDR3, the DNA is TGTGCCAGCAGCCCCCGGGACTCCTCAAACTACGAGCAGTACTTC.

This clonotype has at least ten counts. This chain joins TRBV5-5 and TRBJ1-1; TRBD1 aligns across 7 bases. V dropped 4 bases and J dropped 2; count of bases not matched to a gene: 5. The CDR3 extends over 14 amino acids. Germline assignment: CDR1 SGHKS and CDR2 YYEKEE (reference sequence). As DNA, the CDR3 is TGTGCCAGCAGCCGTGGACAGGTTAACACTGAAGCTTTCTTT. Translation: CASSRGQVNTEAFF.

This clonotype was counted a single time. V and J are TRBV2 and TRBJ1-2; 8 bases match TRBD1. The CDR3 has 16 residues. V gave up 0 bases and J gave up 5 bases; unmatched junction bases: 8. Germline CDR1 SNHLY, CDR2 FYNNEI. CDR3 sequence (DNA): TGTGCCAGCAGTGAAGCGAGGACAGGGAGGGGGTATGGCTACACCTTC. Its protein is CASSEARTGRGYGYTF.

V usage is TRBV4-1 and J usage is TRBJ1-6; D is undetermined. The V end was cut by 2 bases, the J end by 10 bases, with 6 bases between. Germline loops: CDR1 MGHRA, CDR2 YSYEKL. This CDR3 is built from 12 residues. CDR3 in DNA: TGCGCCAGCAGCCAATCGGAATCACCCCTCCACTTT. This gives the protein CASSQSESPLHF.

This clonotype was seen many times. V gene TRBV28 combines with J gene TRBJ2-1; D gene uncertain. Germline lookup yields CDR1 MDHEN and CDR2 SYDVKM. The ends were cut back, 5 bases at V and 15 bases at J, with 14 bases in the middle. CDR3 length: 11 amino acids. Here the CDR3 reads CASSGSDRRFF. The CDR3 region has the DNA TGTGCCAGCAGTGGATCAGATAGGCGGTTCTTC. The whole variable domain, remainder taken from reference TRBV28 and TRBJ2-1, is DVKVTQSSRYLVKRTGEKVFLECVQDMDHENMFWYRQDPGLGLRLIYFSYDVKMKEKGDIPEGYSVSREKKERFSLILESASTNQTSMYLCASSGSDRRFFGPGTRLTVL.

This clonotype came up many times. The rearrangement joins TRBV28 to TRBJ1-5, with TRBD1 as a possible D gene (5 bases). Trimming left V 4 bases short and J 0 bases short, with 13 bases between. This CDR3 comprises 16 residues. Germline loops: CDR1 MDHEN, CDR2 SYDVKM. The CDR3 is CASSSRRGSSNQPQHF. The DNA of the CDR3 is TGTGCCAGCAGTTCGAGAAGGGGATCTAGCAATCAGCCCCAGCATTTT.

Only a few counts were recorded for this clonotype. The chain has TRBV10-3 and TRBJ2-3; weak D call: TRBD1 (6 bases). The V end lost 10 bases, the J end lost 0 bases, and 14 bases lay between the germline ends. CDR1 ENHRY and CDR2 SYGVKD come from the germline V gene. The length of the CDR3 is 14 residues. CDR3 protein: CATQDSRSTDTQYF. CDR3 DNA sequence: TGTGCCACCCAGGACAGCAGAAGCACAGATACGCAGTATTTT.

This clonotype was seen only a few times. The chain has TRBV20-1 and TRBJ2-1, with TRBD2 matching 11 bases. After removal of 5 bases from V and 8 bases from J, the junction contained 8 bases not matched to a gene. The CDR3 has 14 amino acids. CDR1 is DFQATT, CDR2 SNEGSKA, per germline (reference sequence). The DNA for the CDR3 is TGCAGTGCTCTCCTAGCGGGAGGCCAGCATGAGCAGTTCTTC. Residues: CSALLAGGQHEQFF.

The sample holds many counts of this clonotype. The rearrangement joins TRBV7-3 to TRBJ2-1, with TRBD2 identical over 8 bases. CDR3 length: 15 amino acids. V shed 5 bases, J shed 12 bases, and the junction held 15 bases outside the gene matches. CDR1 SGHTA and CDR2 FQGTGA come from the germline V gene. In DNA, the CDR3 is TGTGCCAGCAGCCCCGGGACTAGGGGTGCTAGCGGGCAGTTCTTC. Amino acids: CASSPGTRGASGQFF.

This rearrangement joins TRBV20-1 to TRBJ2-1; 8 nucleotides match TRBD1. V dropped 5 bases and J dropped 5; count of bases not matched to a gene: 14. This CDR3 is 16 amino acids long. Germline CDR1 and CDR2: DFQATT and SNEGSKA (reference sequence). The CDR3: CSAPDYRGAMDNEQFF. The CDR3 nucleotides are TGCAGTGCTCCAGACTACAGGGGGGCCATGGACAATGAGCAGTTCTTC.

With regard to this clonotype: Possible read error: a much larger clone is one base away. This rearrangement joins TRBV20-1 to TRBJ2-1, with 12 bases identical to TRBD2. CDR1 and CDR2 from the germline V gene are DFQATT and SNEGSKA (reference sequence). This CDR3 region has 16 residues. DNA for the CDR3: TGCAATGCTAGAGGGGGACTAGCGGGCAGCTACAATGAGCAGTTCTTC. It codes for CNARGGLAGSYNEQFF.

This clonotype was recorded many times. The CDR3 spells CASSLGTGTHNEQFF. CDR3 nucleotide sequence: TGTGCCAGCAGCTTAGGGACTGGCACTCACAATGAGCAGTTCTTC. The V call is TRBV7-2, the J call TRBJ2-1, with TRBD2 as a possible D gene (5 bases). The CDR3 totals 15 residues. V was pared by 1 base and J by 5 bases, with 12 bases between. Germline CDR1 reads SGHTA; CDR2 reads FQGNSA.

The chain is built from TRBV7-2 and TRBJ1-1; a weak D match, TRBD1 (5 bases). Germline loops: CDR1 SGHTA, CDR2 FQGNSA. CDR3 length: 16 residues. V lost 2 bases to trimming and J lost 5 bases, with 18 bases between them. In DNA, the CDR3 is TGTGCCAGCAGCTTAAATTCGCCGGGGCTGGGGACTGAAGCTTTCTTT. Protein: CASSLNSPGLGTEAFF.

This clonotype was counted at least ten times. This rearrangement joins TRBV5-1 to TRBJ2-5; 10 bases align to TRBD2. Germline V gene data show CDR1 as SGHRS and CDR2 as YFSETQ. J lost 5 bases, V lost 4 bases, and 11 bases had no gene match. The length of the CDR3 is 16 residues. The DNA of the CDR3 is TGCGCCAGCAGCACCTCACTAGCGGGAAGTAGGGAGACCCAGTACTTC. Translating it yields CASSTSLAGSRETQYF. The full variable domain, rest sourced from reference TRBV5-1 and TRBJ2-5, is KAGVTQTPRYLIKTRGQQVTLSCSPISGHRSVSWYQQTPGQGLQFLFEYFSETQRNKGNFPGRFSGRQFSNSRSEMNVSTLELGDSALYLCASSTSLAGSRETQYFGPGTRLLVL.

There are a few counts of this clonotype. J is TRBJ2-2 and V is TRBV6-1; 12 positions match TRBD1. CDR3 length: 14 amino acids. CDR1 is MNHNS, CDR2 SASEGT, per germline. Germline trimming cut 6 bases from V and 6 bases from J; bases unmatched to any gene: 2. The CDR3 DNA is TGTGCCAGCAGGCGGGACAGGGGGCCCGGGGAGCTGTTTTTT. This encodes CASRRDRGPGELFF.

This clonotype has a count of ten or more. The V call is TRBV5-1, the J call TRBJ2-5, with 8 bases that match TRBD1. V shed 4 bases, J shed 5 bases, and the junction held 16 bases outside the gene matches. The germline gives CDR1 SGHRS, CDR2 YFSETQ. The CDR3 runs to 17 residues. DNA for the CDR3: TGCGCCAGCAGCGCAATGCGCTCAACAGGGGGAGAGGAGACCCAGTACTTC. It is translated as CASSAMRSTGGEETQYF.

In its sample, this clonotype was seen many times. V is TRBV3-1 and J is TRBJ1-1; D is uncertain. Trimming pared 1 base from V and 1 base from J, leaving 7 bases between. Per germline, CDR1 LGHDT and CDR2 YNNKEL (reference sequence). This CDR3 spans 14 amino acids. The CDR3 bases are TGTGCCAGCAGCCAAGTGCTCACGAACACTGAAGCTTTCTTT. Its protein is CASSQVLTNTEAFF.

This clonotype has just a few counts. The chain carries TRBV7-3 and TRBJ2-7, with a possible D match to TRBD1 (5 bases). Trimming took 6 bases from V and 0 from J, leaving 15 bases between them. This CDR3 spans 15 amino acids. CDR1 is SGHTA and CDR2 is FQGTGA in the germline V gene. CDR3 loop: CASSQESGLSYEQYF. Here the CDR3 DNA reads TGTGCCAGCAGTCAGGAATCAGGGCTCTCCTACGAGCAGTACTTC.